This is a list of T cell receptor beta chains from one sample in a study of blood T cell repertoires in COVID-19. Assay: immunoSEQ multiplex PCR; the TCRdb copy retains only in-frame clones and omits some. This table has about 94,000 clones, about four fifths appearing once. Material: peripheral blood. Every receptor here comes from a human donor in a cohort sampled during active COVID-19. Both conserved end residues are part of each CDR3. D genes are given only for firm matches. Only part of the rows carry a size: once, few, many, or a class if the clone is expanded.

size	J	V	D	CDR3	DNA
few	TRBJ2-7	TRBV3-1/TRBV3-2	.	CASSQNLLYEQYF	TGTGCCAGCAGCCAAAACTTACTATACGAGCAGTACTTC
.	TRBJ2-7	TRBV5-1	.	CASSLVSGEQYF	TGCGCCAGCAGCTTAGTGAGCGGCGAGCAGTACTTC
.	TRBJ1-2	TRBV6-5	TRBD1	CASSYSQGADYGYTF	TGTGCCAGCAGTTACTCCCAGGGGGCAGACTATGGCTACACCTTC
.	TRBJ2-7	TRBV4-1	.	CASSQSLYEQYF	TGCGCCAGCAGCCAAAGCCTCTACGAGCAGTACTTC
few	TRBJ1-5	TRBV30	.	CAWSVGGGNQPQHF	TGTGCCTGGAGTGTTGGAGGGGGCAATCAGCCCCAGCATTTT
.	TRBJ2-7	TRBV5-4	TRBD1	CASSLQGVVKDHNEQYF	TGTGCCAGCAGCCTACAGGGGGTCGTGAAAGACCATAACGAGCAGTACTTC
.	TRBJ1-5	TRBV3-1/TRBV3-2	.	CASSTAGGTGQPQHF	TGTGCCAGCAGCACCGCGGGGGGGACGGGGCAGCCCCAGCATTTT
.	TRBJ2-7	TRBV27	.	CATLKEGGYEQYF	TGTGCCACCCTAAAGGAAGGGGGCTACGAGCAGTACTTC
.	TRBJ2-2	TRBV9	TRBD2	CASSVATGPGLAGGGVGELFF	TGTGCCAGCAGCGTAGCTACGGGTCCGGGACTAGCGGGAGGCGGCGTCGGGGAGCTGTTTTTT
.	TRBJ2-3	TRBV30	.	CAWSIITDTQYF	TGTGCCTGGAGTATAATCACAGATACGCAGTATTTT
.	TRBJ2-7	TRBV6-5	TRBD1	CAARQGTVDEQYF	TGTGCCGCCCGACAGGGGACCGTAGACGAGCAGTACTTC
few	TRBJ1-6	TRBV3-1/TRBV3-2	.	CATGVSYNSPLHF	TGTGCCACCGGGGTGTCCTATAATTCACCCCTCCACTTT
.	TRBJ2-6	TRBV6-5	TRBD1	CASSFETGAGANVLTF	TGTGCCAGCAGTTTCGAGACAGGGGCTGGGGCCAACGTCCTGACTTTC
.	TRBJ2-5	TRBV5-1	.	CASSLGSGEETQYF	TGCGCCAGCAGCTTGGGATCGGGAGAAGAGACCCAGTACTTC
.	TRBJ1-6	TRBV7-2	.	CASSLRDTANSPLHF	TGTGCCAGCAGCTTGAGGGACACTGCTAATTCACCCCTCCACTTT
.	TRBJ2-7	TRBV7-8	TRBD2	CASSLVPSGGAYEQYF	TGTGCCAGCAGCTTAGTACCCAGCGGGGGGGCCTACGAGCAGTACTTC
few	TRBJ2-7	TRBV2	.	CASRAEMGEQYF	TGTGCCAGCAGAGCGGAGATGGGCGAGCAGTACTTC